This is a list of T cell receptor beta chains from one sample in a study of CD8+ T cells in alopecia areata. The repertoire was sequenced with immunoSEQ multiplex PCR; TCRdb's copy has only in-frame clones and lacks some. This table holds 200,000 to 250,000 clones, around 66% found once. The sequencing used CD4+ T cells sorted from blood, collected at approximately week 44, from a patient treated with tofacitinib. Every receptor here comes from a human donor with alopecia areata. CDR3s include the opening cysteine and the closing phenylalanine or tryptophan. D genes are given only for firm matches. Expanded clones are given a class, and other clones once, few, many or no size at all.

clone_size d_call cdr3_length j_call v_call cdr3_nt cdr3_aa
- - 13 TRBJ2-5 TRBV29-1 TGCAGCGTGCGAAGCGTCCTCCAAGAGACCCAGTACTTC CSVRSVLQETQYF
- - 15 TRBJ1-4 TRBV15 TGTGCCACCAGCAGAGCTACAGGGTCTAATGAAAAACTGTTTTTT CATSRATGSNEKLFF
- - 14 TRBJ2-2 TRBV5-1 TGCGCCAGCAGTACGGGGGCCGGCACCGGGGAGCTGTTTTTT CASSTGAGTGELFF
- - 15 TRBJ2-1 TRBV5-1 TGCGCCAGCAGCTTCGGCGGGGCGACATACAATGAGCAGTTCTTC CASSFGGATYNEQFF
- - 14 TRBJ2-5 TRBV6-1 TGTGCCAGCAGTTCACCAGACGGGGTTGAGACCCAGTACTTC CASSSPDGVETQYF
- - 14 TRBJ1-4 TRBV5-6 TGTGCCAGCAGCTTGATGGACCCTAATGAAAAACTGTTTTTT CASSLMDPNEKLFF
- TRBD1 15 TRBJ2-7 TRBV5-1 TGCGCCAGCAGCGCCGGGGACAGGCAACCCCACCTTGAGTACTTC CASSAGDRQPHLEYF
few - 15 TRBJ2-1 TRBV7-3 TGTGCCAGCAGCTTAGACTACCAAACCTACAATGAGCAGTTCTTC CASSLDYQTYNEQFF
few - 15 TRBJ1-2 TRBV7-2 TGTGCCAGCAGCTATCTCACGGGGGGGAAGGATGGCTACACCTTC CASSYLTGGKDGYTF
- - 14 TRBJ2-7 TRBV18 TGTGCCAGCTCACCACCGAGTCAACCCTACGAGCAGTACTTC CASSPPSQPYEQYF
- TRBD2 15 TRBJ2-1 TRBV5-1 TGCGCCAGCAGCTTGGCGGGCGGGGGGACGAATGAGCAGTTCTTC CASSLAGGGTNEQFF
- TRBD1 15 TRBJ2-7 TRBV7-2 TGTGCCAGCAGCCAGGCGGGACAGGCCATCTACGAGCAGTACTTC CASSQAGQAIYEQYF
- TRBD1 16 TRBJ2-4 TRBV29-1 TGCAGCGCTCGGGACAGGGGGCATCTAGCCAAAAACATTCAGTACTTC CSARDRGHLAKNIQYF
- - 14 TRBJ1-4 TRBV2 TGTGCCAGCAGGGGGGACATTGCTAATGAAAAACTGTTTTTT CASRGDIANEKLFF
many TRBD1 15 TRBJ2-2 TRBV18 TGTGCCAGCTCAGAACTGCAGGGGGACACCGGGGAGCTGTTTTTT CASSELQGDTGELFF
- - 16 TRBJ2-2 TRBV7-9 TGTGCCAGCAGCCCACAGGCCACCTTGAGCACCGGGGAGCTGTTTTTT CASSPQATLSTGELFF
- - 13 TRBJ1-5 TRBV25-1 TGTGCCAGCAGTGAATCCCCTAATCAGCCCCAGCATTTT CASSESPNQPQHF
- - 15 TRBJ2-2 TRBV6-5 TGTGCCAGCAGGAAACCTTCAGGAGGGGCCGGGGAGCTGTTTTTT CASRKPSGGAGELFF
- - 14 TRBJ1-1 TRBV5-6 TGTGCCAGCAGCCCCTGGAGGGAGAACACTGAAGCTTTCTTT CASSPWRENTEAFF
- - 15 TRBJ1-5 TRBV7-2 TGTGCCAGCAGCTTAGACAGGGTGGCGAATCAGCCCCAGCATTTT CASSLDRVANQPQHF
- - 15 TRBJ2-7 TRBV7-2 TGTGCCAGCAGCTTACCCCCCGGGGGCAGTTACGAGCAGTACTTC CASSLPPGGSYEQYF
- - 11 TRBJ2-3 TRBV11-2 TGTGCCAGCAGTCGCACAGATACGCAGTATTTT CASSRTDTQYF
many - 13 TRBJ2-7 TRBV29-1 TGCAGCGTTTCGCAATCCGGTCCCTACGAGCAGTACTTC CSVSQSGPYEQYF
- - 13 TRBJ2-2 TRBV29-1 TGCAGCGTTGAAAGACAGAAAGCCGGGGAGCTGTTTTTT CSVERQKAGELFF
- - 14 TRBJ2-1 TRBV30 TGTGCCTGGAAGGATTATGGTCCTTACAATGAGCAGTTCTTC CAWKDYGPYNEQFF
- - 12 TRBJ1-5 TRBV6-1 TGTGCCAGCAGTGGACTAGGACAGCCCCAGCATTTT CASSGLGQPQHF
- - 14 TRBJ1-6 TRBV9 TGTGCCAGCAGCGTAGGGGGCGAAAATTCACCCCTCCACTTT CASSVGGENSPLHF
few TRBD1 15 TRBJ1-2 TRBV28 TGTGCCAGCAGCTTCCGGGACAGGGGCCTAAATGGCTACACCTTC CASSFRDRGLNGYTF
- - 14 TRBJ1-6 TRBV7-6 TGTGCCAGCAGCTTATCAGGGGTTGACTCACCCCTCCACTTT CASSLSGVDSPLHF
- - 15 TRBJ1-1 TRBV18 TGTGCCAGCTCACCACCGCCGGGGCGGAACACTGAAGCTTTCTTT CASSPPPGRNTEAFF
few - 15 TRBJ1-6 TRBV5-1 TGCGCCAGCAGCTTGGCCCCGGGACCCTGGTCACCCCTCCACTTT CASSLAPGPWSPLHF
- - 13 TRBJ2-7 TRBV30 TGTGCCTGGAGCCCGAAGGCTTCCTACGAGCAGTACTTC CAWSPKASYEQYF
- TRBD1 13 TRBJ1-2 TRBV30 TGTGCCTGGAGTCCCCGACAGGGTGATGGCTACACCTTC CAWSPRQGDGYTF
- - 18 TRBJ2-6 TRBV5-1 TGCGCCAGCAGGCCGGTGAGTTTGACAGAGGCTGGGGCCAACGTCCTGACTTTC CASRPVSLTEAGANVLTF
- - 12 TRBJ2-3 TRBV29-1 TGCAGCGTTGAGGCCGGGCCAGATACGCAGTATTTT CSVEAGPDTQYF
few - 13 TRBJ2-7 TRBV29-1 TGCAGCGTTGCGTCTGGACCTCCCTACGAGCAGTACTTC CSVASGPPYEQYF
- - 14 TRBJ1-2 TRBV30 TGTGCCTGGAGTCAGCACAGTTCTAACTATGGCTACACCTTC CAWSQHSSNYGYTF
- - 15 TRBJ1-1 TRBV6-5 TGTGCCAGCAGTTACTCGATTAACAGGAACACTGAAGCTTTCTTT CASSYSINRNTEAFF
many TRBD2 18 TRBJ2-3 TRBV19 TGTGCCAGTAGTATTCGGATACGCCGCGGGGGTTCTACAGATACGCAGTATTTT CASSIRIRRGGSTDTQYF
few - 14 TRBJ1-5 TRBV19 TGTGCCAGTATGTTATGGCAGGGCAATCAGCCCCAGCATTTT CASMLWQGNQPQHF
medium-sized - 14 TRBJ2-2 TRBV10-3 TGTGCCATCAGTGTTTCCGGGAACACCGGGGAGCTGTTTTTT CAISVSGNTGELFF
- - 14 TRBJ1-2 TRBV4-1 TGCGCCAGCAGCCAAGACAGGACTGCCTATGGCTACACCTTC CASSQDRTAYGYTF
- - 14 TRBJ2-3 TRBV4-3 TGCGCCAGCAGCCAAGTAGGGCAGACAGATACGCAGTATTTT CASSQVGQTDTQYF
many - 12 TRBJ2-1 TRBV28 TGTGCCAGCTGCCTTTTGGGGGTTGAGCAGTTCTTC CASCLLGVEQFF
- - 14 TRBJ1-4 TRBV4-1 TGCGCCAGCAGTCTAGGGCGGTCCGATGAAAAACTGTTTTTT CASSLGRSDEKLFF
few - 16 TRBJ1-5 TRBV2 TGTGCCAGCAGTCCCCTTACCCGGGGGGCTAATCAGCCCCAGCATTTT CASSPLTRGANQPQHF
- - 15 TRBJ2-7 TRBV2 TGTGCCAGCAGTGATCGATGGTCCTCAATCTACGAGCAGTACTTC CASSDRWSSIYEQYF